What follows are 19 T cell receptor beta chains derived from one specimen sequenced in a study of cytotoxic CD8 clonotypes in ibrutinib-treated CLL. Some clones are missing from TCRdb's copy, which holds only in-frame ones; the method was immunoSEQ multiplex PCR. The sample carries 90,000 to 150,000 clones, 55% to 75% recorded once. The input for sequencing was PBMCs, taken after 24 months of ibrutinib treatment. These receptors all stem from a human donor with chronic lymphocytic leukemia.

The CDR3 loop is CASSLAGSSYEQYF. The DNA for the CDR3 is TGTGCCAGCAGCTTAGCCGGGAGCTCCTACGAGCAGTACTTC. This chain joins TRBV7-6 and TRBJ2-7; D is perhaps TRBD2 (6 bases). This CDR3 has 14 amino acids. CDR1 and CDR2 from the germline V gene are SGHVS and FNYEAQ. With 0 bases removed from V and 0 bases from J, the gap between germline ends came to 6 bases.

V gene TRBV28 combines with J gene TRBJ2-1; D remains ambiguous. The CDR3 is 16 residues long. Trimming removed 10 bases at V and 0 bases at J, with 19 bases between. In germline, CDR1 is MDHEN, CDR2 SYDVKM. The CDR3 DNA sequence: TGTGCCACTAGTACGCCGGGCTTACACTCCTACAATGAGCAGTTCTTC. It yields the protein CATSTPGLHSYNEQFF.

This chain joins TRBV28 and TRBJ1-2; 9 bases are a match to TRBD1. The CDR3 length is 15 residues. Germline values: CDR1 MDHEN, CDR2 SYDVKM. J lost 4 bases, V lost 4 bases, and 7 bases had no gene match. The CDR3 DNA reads TGTGCCAGCAGTTCCGGGACAGGGACGATCTATGGCTACACCTTC. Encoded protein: CASSSGTGTIYGYTF.

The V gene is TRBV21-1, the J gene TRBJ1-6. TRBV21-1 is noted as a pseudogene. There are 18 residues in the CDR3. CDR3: CASSKGGGHYSYNSPLHF. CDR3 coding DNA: TGTGCCAGCAGCAAAGGGGGGGGACATTACTCCTATAATTCACCCCTCCACTTT.

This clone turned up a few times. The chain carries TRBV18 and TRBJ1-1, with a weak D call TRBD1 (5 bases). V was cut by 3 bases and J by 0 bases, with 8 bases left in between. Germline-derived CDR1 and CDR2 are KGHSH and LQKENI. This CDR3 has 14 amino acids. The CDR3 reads CASSPPTVNTEAFF. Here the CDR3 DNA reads TGTGCCAGCTCACCGCCGACAGTGAACACTGAAGCTTTCTTT.

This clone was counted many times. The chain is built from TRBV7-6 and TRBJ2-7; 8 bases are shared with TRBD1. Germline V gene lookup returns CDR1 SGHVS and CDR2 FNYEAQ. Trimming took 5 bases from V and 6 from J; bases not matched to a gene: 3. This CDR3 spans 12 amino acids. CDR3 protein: CASSLDRGEQYF. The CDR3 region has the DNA TGTGCCAGCAGCCTTGACAGGGGCGAGCAGTACTTC.

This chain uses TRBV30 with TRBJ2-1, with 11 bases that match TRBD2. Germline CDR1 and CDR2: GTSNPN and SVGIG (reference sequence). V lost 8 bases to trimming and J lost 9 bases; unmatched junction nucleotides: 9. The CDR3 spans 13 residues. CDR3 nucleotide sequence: TGTGCCCGGATAGCGGGGGGGCCCGGTGAGCAGTTCTTC. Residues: CARIAGGPGEQFF.

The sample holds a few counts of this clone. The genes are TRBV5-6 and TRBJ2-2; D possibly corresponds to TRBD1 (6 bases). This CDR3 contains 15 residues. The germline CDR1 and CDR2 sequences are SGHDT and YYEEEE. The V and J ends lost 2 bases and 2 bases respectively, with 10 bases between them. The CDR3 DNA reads TGTGCCAGCAGCTTTGGACAGATAAACACCGGGGAGCTGTTTTTT. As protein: CASSFGQINTGELFF.

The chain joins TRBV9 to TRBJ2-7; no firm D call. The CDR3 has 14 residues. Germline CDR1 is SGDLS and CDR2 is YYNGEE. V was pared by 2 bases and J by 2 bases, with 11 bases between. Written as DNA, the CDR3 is TGTGCCAGCAGCGTTCTGGGGTCGACCTACGAGCAGTACTTC. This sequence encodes CASSVLGSTYEQYF. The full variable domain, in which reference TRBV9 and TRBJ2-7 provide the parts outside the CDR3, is DSGVTQTPKHLITATGQRVTLRCSPRSGDLSVYWYQQSLDQGLQFLIQYYNGEERAKGNILERFSAQQFPDLHSELNLSSLELGDSALYFCASSVLGSTYEQYFGPGTRLTVT.

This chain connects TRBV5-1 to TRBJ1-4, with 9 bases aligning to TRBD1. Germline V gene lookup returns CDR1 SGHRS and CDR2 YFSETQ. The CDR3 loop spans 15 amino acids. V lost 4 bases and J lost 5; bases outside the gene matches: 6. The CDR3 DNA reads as TGCGCCAGCAGCGCAGACGGGACAGGGAATGAAAAACTGTTTTTT. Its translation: CASSADGTGNEKLFF.

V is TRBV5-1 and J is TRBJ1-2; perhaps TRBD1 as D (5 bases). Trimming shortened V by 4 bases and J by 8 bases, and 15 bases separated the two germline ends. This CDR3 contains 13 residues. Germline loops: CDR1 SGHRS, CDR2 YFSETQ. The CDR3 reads CASSPGPSGGYTF. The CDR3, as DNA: TGCGCCAGCAGCCCGGGACCCTCGGGGGGCTACACCTTC. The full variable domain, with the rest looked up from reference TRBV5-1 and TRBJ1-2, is KAGVTQTPRYLIKTRGQQVTLSCSPISGHRSVSWYQQTPGQGLQFLFEYFSETQRNKGNFPGRFSGRQFSNSRSEMNVSTLELGDSALYLCASSPGPSGGYTFGSGTRLTVV.

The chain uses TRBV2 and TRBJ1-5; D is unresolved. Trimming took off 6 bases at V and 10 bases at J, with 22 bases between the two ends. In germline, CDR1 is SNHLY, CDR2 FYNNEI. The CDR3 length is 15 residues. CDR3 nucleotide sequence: TGTGCCAGCAGGGTCTCGCGGGGAGGCCCCTTTCCCCAGCATTTT. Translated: CASRVSRGGPFPQHF.

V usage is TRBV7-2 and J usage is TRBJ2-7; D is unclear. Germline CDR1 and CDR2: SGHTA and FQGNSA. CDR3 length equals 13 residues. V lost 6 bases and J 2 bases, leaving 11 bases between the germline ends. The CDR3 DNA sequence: TGTGCCAGCAGTCCCCCGGGCCCCTACGAGCAGTACTTC. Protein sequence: CASSPPGPYEQYF.

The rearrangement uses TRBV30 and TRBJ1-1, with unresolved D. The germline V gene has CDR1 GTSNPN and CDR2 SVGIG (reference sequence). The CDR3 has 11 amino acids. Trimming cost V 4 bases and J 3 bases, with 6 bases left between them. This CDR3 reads CAWNRDTEAFF. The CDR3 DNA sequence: TGTGCCTGGAATCGGGACACTGAAGCTTTCTTT. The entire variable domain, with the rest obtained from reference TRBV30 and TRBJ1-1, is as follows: SQTIHQWPATLVQPVGSPLSLECTVEGTSNPNLYWYRQAAGRGLQLLFYSVGIGQISSEVPQNLSASRPQDRQFILSSKKLLLSDSGFYLCAWNRDTEAFFGQGTRLTVV.

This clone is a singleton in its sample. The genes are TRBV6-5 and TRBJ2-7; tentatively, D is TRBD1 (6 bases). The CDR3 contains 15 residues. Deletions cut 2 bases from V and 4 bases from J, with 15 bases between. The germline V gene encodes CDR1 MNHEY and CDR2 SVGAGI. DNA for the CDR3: TGTGCCAGCAGTTACCACCGGGCAGGGGAGTACGAGCAGTACTTC. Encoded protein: CASSYHRAGEYEQYF.

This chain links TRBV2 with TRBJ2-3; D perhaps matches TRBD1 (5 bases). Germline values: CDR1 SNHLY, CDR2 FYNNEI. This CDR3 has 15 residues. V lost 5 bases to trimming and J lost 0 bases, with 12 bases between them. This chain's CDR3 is CASSLDSSSTDTQYF. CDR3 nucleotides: TGTGCCAGCAGTCTAGACAGTTCTAGCACAGATACGCAGTATTTT.

The CDR3 nucleotides read TGTGCCAGCAGTCTGGCTAGCGGGGCCACAGATACGCAGTATTTT. Translating it yields CASSLASGATDTQYF. V gene TRBV25-1 combines with J gene TRBJ2-3; 9 bases are a match to TRBD2. The V and J ends lost 5 bases and 2 bases, in that order; junction bases with no gene match: 5. The CDR3 extends over 15 amino acids. The germline gives CDR1 MGHDK, CDR2 SYGVNS.

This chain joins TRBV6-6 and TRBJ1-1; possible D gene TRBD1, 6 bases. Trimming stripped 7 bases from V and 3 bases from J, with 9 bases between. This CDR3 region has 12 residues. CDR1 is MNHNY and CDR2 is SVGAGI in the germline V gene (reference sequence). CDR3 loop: CASTRTDTEAFF. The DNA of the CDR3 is TGTGCCAGCACTCGGACAGACACTGAAGCTTTCTTT.

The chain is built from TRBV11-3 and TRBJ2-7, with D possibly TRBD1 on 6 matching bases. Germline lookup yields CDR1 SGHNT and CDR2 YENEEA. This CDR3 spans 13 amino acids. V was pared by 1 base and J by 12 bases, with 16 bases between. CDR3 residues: CASSLGLGQRGYF. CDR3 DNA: TGTGCCAGCAGCTTAGGCCTAGGACAGAGGGGGTACTTC. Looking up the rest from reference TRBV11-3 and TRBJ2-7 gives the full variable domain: EAGVVQSPRYKIIEKKQPVAFWCNPISGHNTLYWYLQNLGQGPELLIRYENEEAVDDSQLPKDRFSAERLKGVDSTLKIQPAELGDSAVYLCASSLGLGQRGYFGPGTRLTVT.